Sequencing of this T cell receptor beta chain was carried out in a study of blood T cell repertoires in COVID-19 (dated by TCRdb to 2020 to 2021). Notes on the research overall: Samples from collaborators originated in the United States, Italy and Spain and spanned both the acute and convalescent phases of COVID-19. The prospective study material was composed of cDNA or gDNA derived from T cells, B-cell-depleted T cells, or PBMCs. Subjects who had been exposed to COVID-19, were actively infected with it, or had recovered from it provided the deeply sampled blood TCRbeta repertoires that made up the dataset. The repertoires were released in a freely available public database intended as a resource for research on the immune response to SARS-CoV-2. Samples came from the ongoing ImmuneRACE study (first 160 participants) plus 1,254 subjects from 6 global collaborators. The sample metadata nearly always contained a de-identified subject ID, COVID-19 status, age in years and sex. Where HLA class I and class II types were available, the types were taken from metadata supplied by the sample provider, not from assay-based typing.

General study outcomes and caveats: Clinical and demographic metadata were provided uncurated, with the amount varying by source and participant.

Taken from the germline V gene, the CDR1 and CDR2 loops are SGHVS and FQNEAQ. V trim: 5 bases; J trim: 2 bases; unmatched bases: 5. CDR3 length: 14 amino acids, cysteine to phenylalanine. Here the CDR3 DNA is all that survives: 42 bases in frame from base 1. Notes on this clone: The specificity of this receptor is unknown. No much larger clonotype is one base removed from it; base qualities were not supplied.

Enrolling through a virtual design, the prospective study's participants ranged in age from roughly 18 to 100 years and lived across some 23 United States geographic areas. In the prospective study, participants were assigned to cohorts based on the clinical history participants reported in a screening survey and a study questionnaire. For ImmuneRACE Cohort 3, a participant was defined as recovered based on two consecutive negative NP/OP PCR tests, clearance by a healthcare professional, or resolution of symptoms. Mobile phlebotomists in the prospective study collected whole blood, serum and a nasopharyngeal or oropharyngeal swab from every participant. Prospective study participants could optionally give additional blood draws and questionnaires over a roughly two-month period. Before DNA extraction, prospective study blood samples were shipped either frozen or at room temperature. The immunoSEQ Assay, a bias-controlled multiplex PCR, was used to amplify TCRbeta CDR3 regions from genomic DNA. The original methods were these. Nucleated cell counts per sample were estimated from amplification of reference gene primers within the assay. To quantify the absolute abundance of each unique TCRbeta CDR3 rearrangement, sequence reads were collapsed and filtered. For each sample, productive Simpson clonality was calculated as the square root of Simpson's diversity index over productive rearrangements. TCRdb limited this immuneACCESS table to in-frame rearrangements with V and J called. A share of clones is missing; checked studies link under half to unresolved V genes, and the rest is unexplained. V, J and clone size were drawn from that table, and D and trimming were deduced from the DNA. The sample profile shows about 330,000 clones; roughly 85% of them were found once. The top ten constitute less than 6% of the sample.

The rearranged segments are TRBV7-8 and TRBJ1-2, with 7 junctional bases fitting TRBD1. This TCR was sampled from a young woman who had recovered from COVID-19. Sequences were obtained from PBMCs or T cells enriched from blood (not recorded which). The DNA is TGTGCCAGCAGCCCGCCCAGGGGGAACTATGGCTACACCTTC. It specifies CASSPPRGNYGYTF.